This TCR beta chain was documented in a study of OX40 agonist ivuxolimab in advanced cancers. Germline V gene lookup returns CDR1 SGHVS and CDR2 FQNEAQ. V lost 0 bases, J lost 1 base, and 28 bases lay in between. The length of the CDR3 is 21 residues. Data came from immunoSEQ multiplex PCR; TCRdb stores just in-frame clones and leaves some out. Among just over 95,000 clones listed, about 85% were seen once. V usage is TRBV7-8 and J usage is TRBJ2-7, with a tentative D call TRBD2 (5 bases). This receptor was obtained from an adult with an advanced solid tumor such as melanoma, head and neck, liver or kidney cancer. Sequencing used CD4+ or CD8+ T cells sorted from blood, obtained in a trial of the OX40 agonist ivuxolimab. CDR3 coding DNA: TGTGCCAGCAGCTTAGCTTACCGCCCGCCTGACCGGCGGGTACTTTCCTACGAGCAGTACTTC. It codes for CASSLAYRPPDRRVLSYEQYF.